This T cell receptor beta chain emerged from a study of blood T cells in healthy people across ages. Germline lookup yields CDR1 LGHNA and CDR2 YSLEER. The CDR3 loop spans 13 amino acids. A second PCR of roughly 7 to 11 cycles used a sample-barcoded 5' primer and a J-beta primer mix. Each CDR3 protein is one row after TCRdb ran MiXCR on the 5' RACE reads. The sample contains 1.5 million to 2 million distinct CDR3 sequences, roughly 27% of which appear only once. This clonotype was seen a handful of times. Sequence at one end of the junction differs from germline and may be a read error. The receptor was derived from a woman aged 25 to 39 in good health. The sequenced material came from blood. The chain combines TRBV4-3 with TRBJ1-2; D remains unclear. CDR3 sequence reads: CTSSQTARNGYTF. CDR3 in DNA: TGCACCAGCAGCCAGACGGCCAGAAATGGCTACACCTTC.